Following are 10 T cell receptor beta chains from one sample sequenced in a study of human T cells and chemical hapten exposure. Regarding time point: patch test 1, 2 weeks after DPC sensitization. Documented treatment: therapeutic diphenylcyclopropenone sensitization with weekly scalp DPC. One entry per CDR3 protein results from TCRdb running MiXCR on the RACE reads. The table records about 49,000 distinct CDR3 sequences, about 10% of them present only once. The source was whole blood, collected in connection with sensitization to the hapten diphenylcyclopropenone (DPC). Receptor source: a woman aged 45-65 years with alopecia areata. Some clones in this sample may be carry-over from other donors' samples.

The V gene is TRBV29-1, the J gene TRBJ2-7; TRBD2 is a possible D gene (5 bases). CDR1 is SQVTM, CDR2 ANQGSEA, per germline. This CDR3 region has 12 residues. V was shortened by 7 bases and J by 0 bases, with 10 bases between the two germline ends. The DNA of the CDR3 is TGCAGCGCTCTTAGCGTCTCCTACGAGCAGTACTTC. It encodes CSALSVSYEQYF.

In its sample, this clonotype was seen many times. The chain employs TRBV12-5 and TRBJ2-1, with TRBD1 matching 8 bases. Trimming removed 4 bases from V and 4 bases from J; junction bases left unmatched: 6. This CDR3 has 15 amino acids. Germline V lookup: CDR1 LGHNT, CDR2 FRNRAP. CDR3 coding DNA: TGTGCTAGTGGTTGGGGCGACAGGGGTTACAATGAGCAGTTCTTC. This translates into CASGWGDRGYNEQFF.

V gene TRBV20-1 combines with J gene TRBJ2-1, with 10 bases identical to TRBD2. CDR1 is DFQATT, CDR2 SNEGSKA, per germline (reference sequence). J lost 6 bases, V lost 8 bases, and 7 bases had no gene match. This CDR3 comprises 13 residues. CDR3 amino acids: CSSTGTSVNEQFF. CDR3 sequence (DNA): TGCAGTTCGACCGGGACTAGCGTCAATGAGCAGTTCTTC.

This clonotype was counted between two and nine times. V gene TRBV7-9 combines with J gene TRBJ1-6, with D perhaps TRBD1 (5 bases). Germline V gene lookup returns CDR1 SEHNR and CDR2 FQNEAQ (reference sequence). The CDR3 is 15 residues long. V lost 4 bases and J lost 3, with 10 bases in between. The CDR3 region is CASSSGLDYNSPLHF. The CDR3 coding sequence is TGTGCCAGCAGCTCGGGACTCGACTATAATTCACCCCTCCACTTT.

This clonotype has at least ten counts. CDR3 residues: CASSYSRGQEKVYTEAFF. For the CDR3, the DNA is TGTGCCAGCAGTTACTCGAGAGGACAGGAAAAGGTGTACACTGAAGCTTTCTTT. The chain has TRBV6-2 or TRBV6-3 and TRBJ1-1; 7 positions agree with TRBD1. Losses at the gene ends were 0 bases for V and 3 bases for J; bases not matched to a gene: 13. CDR1 and CDR2 from the germline V gene are MNHEY and SVGEGT. This CDR3 comprises 18 residues.

This clonotype occurred many times. The chain combines TRBV7-2 with TRBJ1-1, with 8 bases fitting TRBD1. CDR1 and CDR2 (germline): SGHTA, FQGNSA. Trimming at V came to 7 bases and at J to 7 bases, leaving 5 bases not matched to a gene. The CDR3 length is 12 residues. CDR3 sequence reads: CASTRDRGEAFF. The CDR3 DNA reads TGTGCCAGCACCCGAGACAGGGGTGAAGCTTTCTTT.

This clonotype was detected ten times or more. J is TRBJ2-1 and V is TRBV18; D tentatively reads TRBD1 or TRBD2 (5 bases each). With 3 bases removed from V and 9 bases from J, the gap between germline ends came to 12 bases. This CDR3 is built from 13 residues. CDR1 and CDR2 (germline): KGHSH, LQKENI. CDR3: CASSPGRGVEQFF. DNA of the CDR3: TGTGCCAGCTCACCGGGGAGAGGGGTTGAGCAGTTCTTC. The complete variable domain, with remaining parts taken from reference TRBV18 and TRBJ2-1, reads NAGVMQNPRHLVRRRGQEARLRCSPMKGHSHVYWYRQLPEEGLKFMVYLQKENIIDESGMPKERFSAEFPKEGPSILRIQQVVRGDSAAYFCASSPGRGVEQFFGPGTRLTVL.

The chain recombines TRBV28 with TRBJ1-5; D gene ambiguous. This CDR3 has 12 residues. Trimming removed 8 bases from V and 4 bases from J, with 9 bases in between. Germline V CDR1 and CDR2: MDHEN, SYDVKM. CDR3 amino acids: CASSRPNQPQHF. CDR3 sequence (DNA): TGTGCCAGCTCCCGGCCTAATCAGCCCCAGCATTTT.

This clonotype was found many times. The gene calls are TRBV4-3 and TRBJ2-3; possibly TRBD1 for D (5 bases). Germline CDR1 is LGHNA and CDR2 is YSLEER. The CDR3 length is 14 residues. The V and J ends lost 4 bases and 6 bases respectively, with 14 bases between them. The CDR3 region is CASSLQPAGDTQYF. The CDR3 DNA reads as TGCGCCAGCAGCCTACAGCCCGCAGGGGATACGCAGTATTTT.

The sample holds many counts of this clonotype. The chain joins TRBV3-1 to TRBJ1-1; 8 bases map to TRBD1. V shed 2 bases, J shed 4 bases, and the junction held 6 bases outside the gene matches. There are 15 residues in the CDR3. CDR1 and CDR2 (germline): LGHDT, YNNKEL (reference sequence). The CDR3: CASSQKRTGLTEAFF. In DNA form, the CDR3 reads TGTGCCAGCAGCCAAAAAAGGACAGGGCTCACTGAAGCTTTCTTT.